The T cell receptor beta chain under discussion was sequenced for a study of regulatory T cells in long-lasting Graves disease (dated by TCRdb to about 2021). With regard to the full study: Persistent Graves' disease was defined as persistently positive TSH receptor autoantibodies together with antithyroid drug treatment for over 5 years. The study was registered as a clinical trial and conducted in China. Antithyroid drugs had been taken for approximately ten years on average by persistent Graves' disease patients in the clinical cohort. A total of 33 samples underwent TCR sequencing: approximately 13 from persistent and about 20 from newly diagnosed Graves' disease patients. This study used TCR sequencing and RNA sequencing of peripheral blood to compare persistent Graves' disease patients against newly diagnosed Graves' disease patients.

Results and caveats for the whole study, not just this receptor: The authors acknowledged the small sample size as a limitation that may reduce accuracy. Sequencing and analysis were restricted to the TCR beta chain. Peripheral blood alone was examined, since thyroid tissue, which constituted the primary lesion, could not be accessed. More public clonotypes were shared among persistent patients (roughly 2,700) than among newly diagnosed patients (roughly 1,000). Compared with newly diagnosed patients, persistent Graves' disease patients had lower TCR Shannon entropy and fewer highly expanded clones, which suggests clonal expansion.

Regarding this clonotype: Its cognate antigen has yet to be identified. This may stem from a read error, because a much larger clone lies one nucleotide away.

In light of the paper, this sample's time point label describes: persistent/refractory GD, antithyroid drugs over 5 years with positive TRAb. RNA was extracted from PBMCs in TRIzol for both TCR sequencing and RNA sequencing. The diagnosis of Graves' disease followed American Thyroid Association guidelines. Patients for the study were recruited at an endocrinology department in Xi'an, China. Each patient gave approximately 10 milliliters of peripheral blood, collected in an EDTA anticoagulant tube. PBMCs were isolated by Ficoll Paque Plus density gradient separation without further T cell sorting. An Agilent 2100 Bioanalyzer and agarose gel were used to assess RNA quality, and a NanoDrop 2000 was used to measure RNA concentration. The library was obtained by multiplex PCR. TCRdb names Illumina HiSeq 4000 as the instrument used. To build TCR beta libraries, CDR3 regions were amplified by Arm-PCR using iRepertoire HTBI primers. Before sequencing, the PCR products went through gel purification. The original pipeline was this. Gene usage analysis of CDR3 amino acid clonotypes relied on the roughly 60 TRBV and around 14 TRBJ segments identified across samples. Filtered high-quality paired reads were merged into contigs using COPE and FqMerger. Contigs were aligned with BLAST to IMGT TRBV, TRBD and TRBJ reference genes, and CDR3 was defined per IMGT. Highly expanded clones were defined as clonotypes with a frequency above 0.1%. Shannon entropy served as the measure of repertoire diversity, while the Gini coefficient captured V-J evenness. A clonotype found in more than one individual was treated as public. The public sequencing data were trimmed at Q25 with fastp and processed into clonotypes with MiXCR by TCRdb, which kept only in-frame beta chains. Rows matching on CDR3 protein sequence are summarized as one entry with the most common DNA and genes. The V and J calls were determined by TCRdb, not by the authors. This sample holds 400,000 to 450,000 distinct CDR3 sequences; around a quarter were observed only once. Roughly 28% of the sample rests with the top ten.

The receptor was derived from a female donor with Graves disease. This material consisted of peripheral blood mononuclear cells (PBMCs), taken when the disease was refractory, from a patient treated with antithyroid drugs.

The sequenced DNA is TGTGCCAGCAGTTCCCGGGACCGGACGCCTTATGGCTACACCTTC. This yields the protein CASSSRDRTPYGYTF. The chain couples TRBV12-3 or TRBV12-4 to TRBJ1-2; possibly the D gene is TRBD1, per 5 matching bases. Trimming at the junction amounts to 4 bases on V and 5 bases on J, and the germline ends lie 17 bases apart. From its cysteine to its phenylalanine, the CDR3 spans 15 amino acids. CDR3 DNA is the only sequence kept; it has 45 bases, read in frame from the first base.